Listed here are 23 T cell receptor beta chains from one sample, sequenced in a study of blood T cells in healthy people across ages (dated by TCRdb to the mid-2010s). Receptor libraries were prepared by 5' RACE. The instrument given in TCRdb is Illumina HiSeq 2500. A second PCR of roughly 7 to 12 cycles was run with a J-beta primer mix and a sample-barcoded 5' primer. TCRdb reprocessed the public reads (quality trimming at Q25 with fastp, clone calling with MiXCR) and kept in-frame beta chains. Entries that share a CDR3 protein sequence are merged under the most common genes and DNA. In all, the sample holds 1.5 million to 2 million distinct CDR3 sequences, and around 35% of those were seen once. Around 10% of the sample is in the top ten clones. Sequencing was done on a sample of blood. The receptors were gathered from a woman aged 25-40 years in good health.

The CDR3 nucleotides read TGTGCCAGCAGCGGAAGGACTAGCGGGAGACTACCGATCTACGAGCAGTACTTC. Translating it yields CASSGRTSGRLPIYEQYF. V and J are TRBV3-1 and TRBJ2-4; 13 positions match TRBD2. The better agreement between TRBJ2-7 and the DNA end casts doubt on the J call. The germline V gene encodes CDR1 LGHDT and CDR2 YNNKEL (reference sequence). The CDR3 is 18 residues long.

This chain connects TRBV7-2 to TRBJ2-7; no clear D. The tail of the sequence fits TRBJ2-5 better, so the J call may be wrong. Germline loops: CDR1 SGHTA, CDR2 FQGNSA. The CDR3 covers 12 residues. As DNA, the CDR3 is TGTGCCAGCAGCCCACTTGCTGGGACCCAGTACTTC. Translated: CASSPLAGTQYF.

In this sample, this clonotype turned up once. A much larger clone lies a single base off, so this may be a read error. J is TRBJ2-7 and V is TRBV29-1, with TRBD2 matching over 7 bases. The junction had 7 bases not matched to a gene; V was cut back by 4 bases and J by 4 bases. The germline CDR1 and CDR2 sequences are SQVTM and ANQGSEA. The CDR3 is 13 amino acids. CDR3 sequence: CSVVASGTYEQYF. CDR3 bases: TGCAGCGTTGTGGCTAGCGGTACATACGAGCAGTACTTC.

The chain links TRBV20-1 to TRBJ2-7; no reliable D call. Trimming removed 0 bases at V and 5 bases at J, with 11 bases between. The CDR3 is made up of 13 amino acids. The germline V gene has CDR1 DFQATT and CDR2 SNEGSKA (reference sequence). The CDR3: CSARDGTVDEQYF. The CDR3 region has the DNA TGCAGTGCTAGAGACGGAACAGTCGACGAGCAGTACTTC.

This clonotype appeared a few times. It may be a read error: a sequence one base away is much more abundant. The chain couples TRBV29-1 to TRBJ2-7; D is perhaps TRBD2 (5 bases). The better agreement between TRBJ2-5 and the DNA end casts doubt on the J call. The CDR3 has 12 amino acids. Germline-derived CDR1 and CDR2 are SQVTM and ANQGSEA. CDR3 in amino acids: CTVFGNNETQYF. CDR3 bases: TGCACCGTGTTCGGGAATAATGAGACCCAGTACTTC.

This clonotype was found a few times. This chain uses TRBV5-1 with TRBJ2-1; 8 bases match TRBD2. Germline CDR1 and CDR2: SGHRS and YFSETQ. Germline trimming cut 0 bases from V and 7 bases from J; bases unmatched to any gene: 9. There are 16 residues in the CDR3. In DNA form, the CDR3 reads TGCGCCAGCAGCTTGGGCGGGGGGAAAAATCAGAATGAGCAGTTCTTC. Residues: CASSLGGGKNQNEQFF.

The CDR3 reads CASSYMTLNNEQFF. The CDR3 DNA reads as TGTGCCAGCAGCTACATGACCCTAAACAATGAGCAGTTCTTC. The V gene is TRBV5-6, the J gene TRBJ2-1; D unresolved. Looked up from germline, CDR1 is SGHDT and CDR2 is YYEEEE. Trimming pared 3 bases from V and 5 bases from J, leaving 12 bases between. The length of the CDR3 is 14 residues.

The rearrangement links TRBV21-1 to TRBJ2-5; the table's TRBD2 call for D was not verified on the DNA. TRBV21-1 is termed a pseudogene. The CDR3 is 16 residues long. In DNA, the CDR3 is TGTGCCAGCAGCTACCGTCCGGGACTAGCGGTGGTTGGGCAGTACTTC. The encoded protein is CASSYRPGLAVVGQYF.

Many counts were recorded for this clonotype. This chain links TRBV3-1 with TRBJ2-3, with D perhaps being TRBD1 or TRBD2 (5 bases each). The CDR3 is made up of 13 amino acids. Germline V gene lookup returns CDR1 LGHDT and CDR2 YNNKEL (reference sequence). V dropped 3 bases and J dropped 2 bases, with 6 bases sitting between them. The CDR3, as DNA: TGTGCCAGCAGCCAGGGGGACACAGATACGCAGTATTTT. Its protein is CASSQGDTDTQYF.

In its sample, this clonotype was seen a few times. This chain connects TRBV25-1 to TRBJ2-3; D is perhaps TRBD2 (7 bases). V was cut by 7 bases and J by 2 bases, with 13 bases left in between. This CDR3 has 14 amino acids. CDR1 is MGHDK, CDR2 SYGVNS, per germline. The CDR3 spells CASTAGANTDTQYF. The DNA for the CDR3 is TGTGCCAGCACGGCGGGGGCCAACACAGATACGCAGTATTTT. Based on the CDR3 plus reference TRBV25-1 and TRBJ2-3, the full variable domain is EADIYQTPRYLVIGTGKKITLECSQTMGHDKMYWYQQDPGMELHLIHYSYGVNSTEKGDLSSESTVSRIRTEHFPLTLESARPSHTSQYLCASTAGANTDTQYFGPGTRLTVL.

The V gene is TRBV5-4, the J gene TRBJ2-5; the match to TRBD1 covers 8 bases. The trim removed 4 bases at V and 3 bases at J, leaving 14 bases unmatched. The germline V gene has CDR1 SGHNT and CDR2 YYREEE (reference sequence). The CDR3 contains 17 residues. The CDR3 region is CASSHKGRGPQKETQYF. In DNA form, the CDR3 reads TGTGCCAGCAGCCATAAGGGCAGGGGGCCCCAAAAAGAGACCCAGTACTTC.

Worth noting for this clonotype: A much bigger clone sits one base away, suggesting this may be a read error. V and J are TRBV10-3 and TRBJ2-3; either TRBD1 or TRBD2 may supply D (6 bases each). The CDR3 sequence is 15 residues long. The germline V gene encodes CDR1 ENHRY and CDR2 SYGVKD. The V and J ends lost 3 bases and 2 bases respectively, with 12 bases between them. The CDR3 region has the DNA TGTGCCATCAGTGAAGGGGGGAGAGACACAGATACGCAGTATTTT. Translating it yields CAISEGGRDTDTQYF.

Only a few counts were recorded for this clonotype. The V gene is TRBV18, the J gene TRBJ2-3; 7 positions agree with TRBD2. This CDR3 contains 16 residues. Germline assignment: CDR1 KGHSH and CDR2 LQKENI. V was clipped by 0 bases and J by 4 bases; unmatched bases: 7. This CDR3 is CASSPPRGRGSDTQYF. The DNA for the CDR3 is TGTGCCAGCTCACCACCTCGCGGGAGAGGGTCAGATACGCAGTATTTT.

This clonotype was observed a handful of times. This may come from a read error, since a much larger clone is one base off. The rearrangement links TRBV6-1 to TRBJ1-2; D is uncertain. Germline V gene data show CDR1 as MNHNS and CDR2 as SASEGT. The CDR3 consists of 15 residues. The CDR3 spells CASSEGWSTYYGCTF. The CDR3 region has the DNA TGTGCCAGCAGTGAAGGGTGGAGCACCTACTATGGCTGCACCTTC.

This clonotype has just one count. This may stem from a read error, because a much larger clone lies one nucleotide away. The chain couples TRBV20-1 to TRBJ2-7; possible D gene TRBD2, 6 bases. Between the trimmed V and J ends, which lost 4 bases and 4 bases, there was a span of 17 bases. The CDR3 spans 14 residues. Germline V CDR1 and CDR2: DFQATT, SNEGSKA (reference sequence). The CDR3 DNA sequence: TGCAGTGCTAAATCCGGGACTTCCCGGTACGAGCAGTACTTC. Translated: CSAKSGTSRYEQYF.

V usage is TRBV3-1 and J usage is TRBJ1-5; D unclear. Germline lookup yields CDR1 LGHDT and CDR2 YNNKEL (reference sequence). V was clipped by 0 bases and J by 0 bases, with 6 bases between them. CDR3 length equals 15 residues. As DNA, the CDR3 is TGTGCCAGCAGCCAAGAGGGCAATAGCAATCAGCCCCAGCATTTT. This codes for CASSQEGNSNQPQHF.

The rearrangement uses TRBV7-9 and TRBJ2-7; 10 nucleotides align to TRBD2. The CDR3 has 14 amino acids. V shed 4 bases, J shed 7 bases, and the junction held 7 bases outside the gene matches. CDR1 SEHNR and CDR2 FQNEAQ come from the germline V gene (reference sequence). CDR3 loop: CASSSLQREGEQYF. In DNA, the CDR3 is TGTGCCAGCAGCTCTCTCCAGCGGGAGGGTGAGCAGTACTTC. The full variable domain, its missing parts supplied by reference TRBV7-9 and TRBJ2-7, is DTGVSQNPRHKITKRGQNVTFRCDPISEHNRLYWYRQTLGQGPEFLTYFQNEAQLEKSRLLSDRFSAERPKGSFSTLEIQRTEQGDSAMYLCASSSLQREGEQYFGPGTRLTVT.

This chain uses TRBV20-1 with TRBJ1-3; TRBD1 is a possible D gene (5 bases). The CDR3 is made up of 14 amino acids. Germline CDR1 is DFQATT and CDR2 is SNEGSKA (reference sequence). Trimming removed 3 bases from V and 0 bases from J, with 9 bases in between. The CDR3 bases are TGCAGTGCTAGGGGGCTCCTCTCTGGAAACACCATATATTTT. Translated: CSARGLLSGNTIYF.

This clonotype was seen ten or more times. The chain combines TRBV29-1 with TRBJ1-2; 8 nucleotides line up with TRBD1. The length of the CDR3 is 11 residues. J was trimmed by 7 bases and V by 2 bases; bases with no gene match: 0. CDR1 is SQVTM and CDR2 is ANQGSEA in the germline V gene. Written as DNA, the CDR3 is TGCAGCGTTGAACAGGGGGCTGGCTACACCTTC. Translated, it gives CSVEQGAGYTF.

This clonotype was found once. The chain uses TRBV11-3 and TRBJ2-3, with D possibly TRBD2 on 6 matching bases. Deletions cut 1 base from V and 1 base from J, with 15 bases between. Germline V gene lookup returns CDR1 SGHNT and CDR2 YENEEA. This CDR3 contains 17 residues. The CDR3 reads CASSLGSTGGGTDTQYF. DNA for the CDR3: TGTGCCAGCAGCTTAGGTAGCACCGGGGGAGGCACAGATACGCAGTATTTT. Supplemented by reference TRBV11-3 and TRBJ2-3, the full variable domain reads EAGVVQSPRYKIIEKKQPVAFWCNPISGHNTLYWYLQNLGQGPELLIRYENEEAVDDSQLPKDRFSAERLKGVDSTLKIQPAELGDSAVYLCASSLGSTGGGTDTQYFGPGTRLTVL.

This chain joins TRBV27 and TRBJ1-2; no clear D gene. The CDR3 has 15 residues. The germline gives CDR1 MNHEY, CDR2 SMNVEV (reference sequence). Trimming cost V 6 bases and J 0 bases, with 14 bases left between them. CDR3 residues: CASRPERAANYGYTF. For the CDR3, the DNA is TGTGCCAGCAGACCCGAGAGGGCCGCTAACTATGGCTACACCTTC.

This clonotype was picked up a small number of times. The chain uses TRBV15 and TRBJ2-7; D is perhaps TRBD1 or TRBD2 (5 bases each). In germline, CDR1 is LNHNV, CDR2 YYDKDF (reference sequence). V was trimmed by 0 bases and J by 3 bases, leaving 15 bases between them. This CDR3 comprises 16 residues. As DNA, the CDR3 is TGTGCCACCAGCAGAGATCCTCGGGACGGGTACTACGAGCAGTACTTC. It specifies CATSRDPRDGYYEQYF.

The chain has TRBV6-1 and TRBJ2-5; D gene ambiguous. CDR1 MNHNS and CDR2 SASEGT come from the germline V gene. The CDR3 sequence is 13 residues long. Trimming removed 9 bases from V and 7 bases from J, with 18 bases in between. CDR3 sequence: CASWGGQARTQYF. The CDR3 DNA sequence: TGTGCCAGTTGGGGTGGGCAGGCTCGGACCCAGTACTTC.